The clone carrying this TCR beta chain was seen just once. Profiled with immunoSEQ multiplex PCR; TCRdb holds only in-frame clones, not every one. The sample lists about 89,000 clones, approximately 86% occurring once. The sample belongs to a study of control samples from healthy donors and cancer patients. With 1 base removed from V and 0 bases from J, the gap between germline ends came to 7 bases. This CDR3 is built from 15 residues. CDR1 is SGHDN and CDR2 is FVKESK in the germline V gene. This clonotype originated in a young man in good health. Sequenced input: blood. The J gene is TRBJ1-3, the V gene TRBV14; no clear D gene. The CDR3 loop is CASSQAPGSGNTIYF. As DNA, the CDR3 is TGTGCCAGCAGCCAAGCACCGGGCTCTGGAAACACCATATATTTT.